The 23 T cell receptor beta chains below all came from one sample that was sequenced in a study of blood T cell repertoires in COVID-19. The repertoire was sequenced with immunoSEQ multiplex PCR; TCRdb's copy has only in-frame clones and lacks some. Counted here are some 120,000 clones, less than 90% occurring once; the ten biggest clones make up 1.9%. What was sequenced was peripheral blood. All receptors come from a man in his sixties or seventies with acute or convalescent COVID-19.

This clone was seen a few times. The rearrangement joins TRBV5-1 to TRBJ2-1; 7 bases agree with TRBD2. Germline trimming cut 0 bases from V and 4 bases from J; bases unmatched to any gene: 4. The CDR3 has 15 amino acids. Germline loops: CDR1 SGHRS, CDR2 YFSETQ. CDR3 sequence reads: CASSLAAGPYNEQFF. The CDR3 DNA reads TGCGCCAGCAGCTTGGCAGCGGGGCCTTACAATGAGCAGTTCTTC.

The J gene is TRBJ2-1, the V gene TRBV5-1, with D perhaps matching TRBD2 (7 bases). The CDR3 is made up of 16 amino acids. Trimming left V 2 bases short and J 0 bases short, with 12 bases between. Germline CDR1 is SGHRS and CDR2 is YFSETQ. Written as DNA, the CDR3 is TGCGCCAGCAGCTTCGGGGGGCAGAGCTCCTACAATGAGCAGTTCTTC. It is translated as CASSFGGQSSYNEQFF.

This rearrangement joins TRBV10-2 to TRBJ1-2, with 8 bases matching TRBD1. With V trimmed by 7 bases and J by 8 bases, 9 bases remained unmatched. The CDR3 sequence is 13 residues long. The germline V gene encodes CDR1 WSHSY and CDR2 SAAADI. Here the CDR3 reads CASTRTGLEGYTF. The DNA of the CDR3 is TGCGCCAGCACCCGGACAGGGCTCGAGGGCTACACCTTC.

In regard to this clone: Mismatch with germline at one junction end may stem from a read error. In DNA, the CDR3 is TGTGCTAGCAGCTTAGGACTAGGACTGGGGAAAGAGACCCAGTACTTC. As protein: CASSLGLGLGKETQYF. The rearrangement links TRBV7-7 to TRBJ2-5; 7 positions match TRBD2. The length of the CDR3 is 16 residues. Germline CDR1 reads SSHAT; CDR2 reads FNYEAQ (reference sequence).

The chain joins TRBV6-1 to TRBJ1-1, with TRBD1 matching 7 bases. The CDR3 spans 14 residues. V dropped 2 bases and J dropped 7; count of bases not matched to a gene: 7. In germline, CDR1 is MNHNS, CDR2 SASEGT. This chain's CDR3 is CASSEFRTGYEAFF. For the CDR3, the DNA is TGTGCCAGCAGTGAATTCAGGACAGGTTATGAAGCTTTCTTT.

The V gene is TRBV5-5, the J gene TRBJ2-7; TRBD2 is a possible D gene (5 bases). The germline V gene encodes CDR1 SGHKS and CDR2 YYEKEE (reference sequence). V lost 3 bases to trimming and J lost 4 bases, with 26 bases between them. The CDR3 is made up of 18 amino acids. The CDR3 here is CASSYGPAAGRLGYEQYF. The DNA for the CDR3 is TGTGCCAGCAGCTACGGGCCGGCCGCGGGCAGGCTGGGTTACGAGCAGTACTTC.

This clone was recorded once. The chain employs TRBV7-2 and TRBJ2-7; unclear D gene. This CDR3 has 13 amino acids. Trimming left V 3 bases short and J 3 bases short, with 9 bases between. Germline values: CDR1 SGHTA, CDR2 FQGNSA. The CDR3 spells CASSLRRGYEQYF. The DNA for the CDR3 is TGTGCCAGCAGCTTGCGCCGCGGCTACGAGCAGTACTTC.

The chain combines TRBV11-3 with TRBJ1-1, with D possibly being TRBD1 (6 bases). Deletions cut 5 bases from V and 1 base from J, with 14 bases between. The CDR3 is 15 residues long. Germline V lookup: CDR1 SGHNT, CDR2 YENEEA. In nucleotides, the CDR3 is TGTGCCAGCAGCCTAGGGGGGCCCGAGAACACTGAAGCTTTCTTT. Amino acids: CASSLGGPENTEAFF.

This chain joins TRBV5-1 and TRBJ2-7; weak D call: TRBD1 (6 bases). This CDR3 is built from 14 residues. Trimming took 0 bases from V and 4 from J, leaving 11 bases between them. CDR1 and CDR2 (germline): SGHRS, YFSETQ. The CDR3 DNA sequence: TGCGCCAGCAGCTTGGCGCCAGGGGTATACGAGCAGTACTTC. Residues: CASSLAPGVYEQYF.

The CDR3, as DNA: TGCAGCGTTGGCCCCGGCGGGACAGGCCCAGGGGAGCAGTACTTC. Protein sequence: CSVGPGGTGPGEQYF. The J gene is TRBJ2-7, the V gene TRBV29-1, with TRBD1 matching over 8 bases. V was pared by 4 bases and J by 7 bases, with 15 bases of the junction left unmatched. This CDR3 contains 15 residues. CDR1 is SQVTM and CDR2 is ANQGSEA in the germline V gene.

This chain connects TRBV5-1 to TRBJ2-5; 7 bases line up with TRBD1. Germline trimming cut 0 bases from V and 0 bases from J; bases unmatched to any gene: 5. This CDR3 has 16 residues. Germline-derived CDR1 and CDR2 are SGHRS and YFSETQ. CDR3 nucleotides: TGCGCCAGCAGCTTGGGAGGGACAGCCAACCAAGAGACCCAGTACTTC. It yields the protein CASSLGGTANQETQYF. The whole variable domain, filled in from reference TRBV5-1 and TRBJ2-5, reads KAGVTQTPRYLIKTRGQQVTLSCSPISGHRSVSWYQQTPGQGLQFLFEYFSETQRNKGNFPGRFSGRQFSNSRSEMNVSTLELGDSALYLCASSLGGTANQETQYFGPGTRLLVL.

The chain carries TRBV5-1 and TRBJ1-2; the match to TRBD1 covers 7 bases. Germline V gene sequence: CDR1 SGHRS, CDR2 YFSETQ. Trimming at V came to 1 base and at J to 6 bases, leaving 15 bases not matched to a gene. The CDR3 totals 17 residues. CDR3 sequence (DNA): TGCGCCAGCAGCTTGCCAACGACAGGGACGGGAAAGGATGGCTACACCTTC. Amino acids: CASSLPTTGTGKDGYTF.

The chain uses TRBV4-2 and TRBJ2-3; 10 positions match TRBD2. CDR3 size: 17 residues. The trim removed 3 bases at V and 0 bases at J, leaving 6 bases unmatched. Germline V gives CDR1 LGHNA, CDR2 YNFKEQ. CDR3 sequence: CASSQAAGGASTDTQYF. DNA for the CDR3: TGTGCCAGCAGCCAGGCAGCGGGGGGGGCTAGCACAGATACGCAGTATTTT.

This clone has just a few counts. This sequence joins TRBV5-5 and TRBJ1-1, with TRBD1 identical over 12 bases. J gave up 10 bases and V 4 bases, and 5 bases lay outside the gene matches. The length of the CDR3 is 13 residues. Germline V lookup: CDR1 SGHKS, CDR2 YYEKEE (reference sequence). CDR3 DNA sequence: TGTGCCAGCAGCCTTACGGGACAGGGGGCAGCTTTCTTT. It translates to CASSLTGQGAAFF.

This clone was detected only once. The V call is TRBV6-5, the J call TRBJ2-1, with a possible D match to TRBD2 (6 bases). Trimming shortened V by 5 bases and J by 4 bases, and 15 bases separated the two germline ends. The CDR3 is 15 amino acids. Germline values: CDR1 MNHEY, CDR2 SVGAGI. Here the CDR3 reads CASSTRLERYNEQFF. The CDR3 region has the DNA TGTGCCAGCAGTACTAGACTAGAGCGGTACAATGAGCAGTTCTTC.

The V gene is TRBV5-5, the J gene TRBJ2-7, with D unresolved. This CDR3 comprises 14 residues. The germline gives CDR1 SGHKS, CDR2 YYEKEE (reference sequence). Trimming removed 3 bases at V and 0 bases at J, with 10 bases between. CDR3 bases: TGTGCCAGCAGCTCGACTCCCCCCTCCTACGAGCAGTACTTC. Its protein product is CASSSTPPSYEQYF.

The V and J genes are TRBV5-1 and TRBJ2-3; possible D gene TRBD2, 6 bases. Trimming left V 3 bases short and J 1 base short, with 9 bases between. CDR3 size: 14 residues. The V gene's germline CDR1 is SGHRS and CDR2 YFSETQ. Here the CDR3 reads CASSSPGGTDTQYF. CDR3 bases: TGCGCCAGCAGCTCCCCGGGGGGCACAGATACGCAGTATTTT.

The chain recombines TRBV2 with TRBJ1-4, with 7 bases aligning to TRBD1. Unmatched junction bases numbered 7, after V lost 6 bases and J lost 3 bases. In germline, CDR1 is SNHLY, CDR2 FYNNEI. The CDR3 extends over 15 amino acids. CDR3 bases: TGTGCCAGCAGCCCGACAGGGTTGGCTAATGAAAAACTGTTTTTT. Residues: CASSPTGLANEKLFF. Combining the CDR3 with reference TRBV2 and TRBJ1-4 gives the whole variable domain EPEVTQTPSHQVTQMGQEVILRCVPISNHLYFYWYRQILGQKVEFLVSFYNNEISEKSEIFDDQFSVERPDGSNFTLKIRSTKLEDSAMYFCASSPTGLANEKLFFGSGTQLSVL.

This chain's CDR3 is CASSRTGTSTTYEQYF. CDR3 DNA sequence: TGTGCCAGCAGTCGGACCGGGACTAGTACGACATACGAGCAGTACTTC. The J gene is TRBJ2-7, the V gene TRBV27; 8 bases are shared with TRBD2. CDR1 is MNHEY and CDR2 is SMNVEV in the germline V gene (reference sequence). V gave up 5 bases and J gave up 4 bases; unmatched junction bases: 13. The CDR3 totals 16 residues.

The V gene is TRBV5-1, the J gene TRBJ1-2, with D possibly matching TRBD1 (5 bases). Trimming pared 2 bases from V and 2 bases from J, leaving 13 bases between. Per the germline V gene, CDR1 is SGHRS and CDR2 is YFSETQ. This CDR3 is built from 15 residues. CDR3 amino acids: CASSFGHLRNYGYTF. CDR3 DNA: TGCGCCAGCAGCTTCGGACACCTGAGGAACTATGGCTACACCTTC.

This clone was recorded a few times. The chain couples TRBV10-3 to TRBJ1-6, with 8 bases fitting TRBD1. The CDR3 runs to 15 residues. After removal of 6 bases from V and 7 bases from J, the junction contained 8 bases not matched to a gene. Germline V CDR1 and CDR2: ENHRY, SYGVKD. CDR3 in amino acids: CAISKGTGENSPLHF. CDR3 bases: TGTGCCATCAGCAAAGGGACAGGTGAAAATTCACCCCTCCACTTT.

The rearrangement links TRBV18 to TRBJ2-5, with D maybe TRBD1 (6 bases). The CDR3 runs to 14 residues. V gave up 4 bases and J gave up 3 bases, with 12 bases separating them. Germline values: CDR1 KGHSH, CDR2 LQKENI. CDR3 loop: CASSRQAPEETQYF. The CDR3 nucleotides read TGTGCCAGCTCACGACAGGCCCCCGAAGAGACCCAGTACTTC.

V usage is TRBV5-8 and J usage is TRBJ1-1; TRBD1 matches at 10 bases. After removal of 3 bases from V and 4 bases from J, the junction contained 6 bases not matched to a gene. CDR1 is SGHTS and CDR2 is YDEGEE in the germline V gene. There are 15 residues in the CDR3. The CDR3 bases are TGTGCCAGCAGCTGGACAGGGGGTTCTGGCACTGAAGCTTTCTTT. Amino acids: CASSWTGGSGTEAFF.